This T cell receptor beta chain was sequenced for a study of T cell responses to AZD1222 COVID-19 vaccine. Clones were sequenced by immunoSEQ multiplex PCR, and TCRdb holds only the in-frame ones, with some missing. This table has over 150,000 clones, around nine tenths appearing once. The sample holds a few counts of this clone. Sequencing was performed on peripheral blood, taken 28 days after the second AZD1222 dose. This sequence originates from an adult who received the AZD1222 COVID-19 vaccine.

Here the CDR3 DNA reads TGTGCCAGTAGTATAGTTGCCAGGGGTGGCTATGGCTACACCTTC. Its translation: CASSIVARGGYGYTF. The chain uses TRBV19 and TRBJ1-2, with D perhaps matching TRBD1 (6 bases). Germline assignment: CDR1 LNHDA and CDR2 SQIVND (reference sequence). The V gene lost 1 base and the J gene lost 4 bases, with 13 bases spanning the gap. The CDR3 has 15 amino acids.